This TCR beta chain was profiled in a study of blood T cells in healthy people across ages. This clonotype turned up a few times. Antigen specificity is unknown. The CDR3 extends over 11 amino acids. CDR1 and CDR2 (germline): DFQATT, SNEGSKA (reference sequence). V was cut by 6 bases and J by 5 bases, with 7 bases left in between. Whole-study findings and limits: Using unsorted PBMCs precluded a conclusive naive versus antigen-experienced comparison.

A second PCR, run for roughly 7 to 11 cycles, used a sample-barcoded 5' primer plus a J-beta primer mix. Each cDNA molecule was tagged by a template-switch adaptor that had 12 random nucleotides. TCRdb reprocessed the 5' RACE reads with MiXCR, giving one entry per CDR3 protein. The table shows about 1.5 million distinct CDR3 sequences, with 42% occurring only once. The sequencing input was blood. This clonotype was sampled from a woman between 18 and 29 years old in good health. V and J are TRBV20-1 and TRBJ1-4, with TRBD1 as a possible D gene (5 bases). The CDR3 DNA reads as TGCAGTGCAAACAGGAATGAAAAACTGTTTTTT. It is translated as CSANRNEKLFF.